These 14 T cell receptor beta chains originate from one sample sequenced in a study of vaccination and CD4 T cells after COVID-19. Antigens of these TCRs are unknown. The Oncomine TCR Beta short-read assay was applied to DNA of cultured CD4+ T cells. Using its own MiXCR run on the PCR reads, TCRdb lists one record per CDR3 protein. The sample includes more than 12,000 distinct CDR3 sequences, just under 30% of them seen just once. The treatment here: approximately 9-day PBMC culture with coronavirus spike peptide pools or control peptides (ViraFEST assay). This specimen was CD4+ T cells from blood, cultured in vitro, taken before SARS-CoV-2 vaccination. These receptors originate from a human donor who received a COVID-19 vaccine.

The J gene is TRBJ1-4, the V gene TRBV19; 8 nucleotides agree with TRBD1. CDR3 length: 13 residues. V shed 8 bases and J 4 bases; nucleotides not matched to a gene: 3. Germline assignment: CDR1 LNHDA and CDR2 SQIVND (reference sequence). The CDR3 region is CASGQGVNEKLFF. In DNA, the CDR3 is TGTGCCAGTGGACAGGGTGTTAATGAAAAACTGTTTTTT.

The chain couples TRBV5-1 to TRBJ2-1; 12 bases align to TRBD2. Per germline, CDR1 SGHRS and CDR2 YFSETQ. The V gene end was trimmed by 1 base and the J gene end by 15 bases; junction bases not matched to a gene: 8. The CDR3 sequence is 14 residues long. CDR3 sequence: CASSLRLAGDPRFF. The CDR3 bases are TGCGCCAGCAGCTTGCGACTAGCGGGGGACCCCCGGTTCTTC.

V gene TRBV24-1 combines with J gene TRBJ2-7, with 9 bases that match TRBD1. There are 13 residues in the CDR3. After removal of 3 bases from V and 7 bases from J, the junction contained 3 bases not matched to a gene. Germline lookup yields CDR1 KGHDR and CDR2 SFDVKD. This CDR3 is CATSDHRGREQYF. The CDR3 coding sequence is TGTGCCACCAGTGATCACAGGGGGCGAGAGCAGTACTTC.

This clonotype showed up just a few times. V gene TRBV10-2 combines with J gene TRBJ1-1; perhaps TRBD1 as D (5 bases). The germline V and J ends were trimmed by 0 bases and 4 bases, with 9 bases remaining between them. Per germline, CDR1 WSHSY and CDR2 SAAADI. CDR3 length equals 14 residues. CDR3: CASSESRQTTEAFF. The CDR3 coding sequence is TGCGCCAGCAGTGAGTCCAGACAGACCACTGAAGCTTTCTTT.

This clonotype was picked up a small number of times. The chain has TRBV2 and TRBJ1-5, with 8 bases that match TRBD1. V was clipped by 5 bases and J by 7 bases; unmatched bases: 4. CDR3 length: 13 amino acids. CDR1 is SNHLY, CDR2 FYNNEI, per germline. The CDR3 region has the DNA TGTGCCAGCAGTATAAACAGGGGGCAGCCCCAGCATTTT. It encodes CASSINRGQPQHF. The full variable domain, completed using reference TRBV2 and TRBJ1-5, is EPEVTQTPSHQVTQMGQEVILRCVPISNHLYFYWYRQILGQKVEFLVSFYNNEISEKSEIFDDQFSVERPDGSNFTLKIRSTKLEDSAMYFCASSINRGQPQHFGDGTRLSIL.

The rearrangement links TRBV20-1 to TRBJ1-2; no clear D gene. Trimming cost V 5 bases and J 8 bases, with 12 bases left between them. Looked up from germline, CDR1 is DFQATT and CDR2 is SNEGSKA (reference sequence). This CDR3 contains 11 residues. The CDR3 sequence is CSAWTRRGYTF. The CDR3 region has the DNA TGCAGTGCTTGGACCCGACGAGGCTACACCTTC.

This clonotype was seen more than once but under ten times. The rearrangement uses TRBV20-1 and TRBJ1-1; tentatively, D is TRBD1 (5 bases). Trimming pared 1 base from V and 8 bases from J, leaving 20 bases between. The CDR3 totals 15 residues. Germline V CDR1 and CDR2: DFQATT, SNEGSKA (reference sequence). The CDR3 sequence: CSARARDGLLGEAFF. Written as DNA, the CDR3 is TGCAGTGCTAGAGCCCGGGACGGGCTCCTTGGGGAAGCTTTCTTT.

This clonotype turned up a few times. This sequence joins TRBV5-1 and TRBJ2-1; 7 bases line up with TRBD2. This CDR3 is built from 19 residues. V was pared by 0 bases and J by 0 bases, with 12 bases of the junction left unmatched. The V gene's germline CDR1 is SGHRS and CDR2 YFSETQ. The DNA for the CDR3 is TGCGCCAGCAGCTTGGGGACTATGCGGGGCGGGAGCTCCTACAATGAGCAGTTCTTC. The encoded protein is CASSLGTMRGGSSYNEQFF.

This clonotype was detected only a few times. V gene TRBV5-1 combines with J gene TRBJ2-7; a weak D match, TRBD2 (5 bases). Germline V gene data show CDR1 as SGHRS and CDR2 as YFSETQ. Trimming took off 5 bases at V and 1 base at J, with 10 bases between the two ends. There are 13 residues in the CDR3. The CDR3 DNA reads TGCGCCAGCAGACGGACTGGGTCCTACGAGCAGTACTTC. It yields the protein CASRRTGSYEQYF.

This clonotype was detected only a few times. The V gene is TRBV24-1, the J gene TRBJ1-2; the match to TRBD1 covers 7 bases. J gave up 8 bases and V 5 bases, and 16 bases lay outside the gene matches. From germline, CDR1 is KGHDR and CDR2 SFDVKD. CDR3 size: 16 residues. CDR3 nucleotide sequence: TGTGCCACCAGTGGGGAGGGGGCCTTATCGTCGGGAGGCTACACCTTC. It specifies CATSGEGALSSGGYTF.

In this sample, this clonotype is medium-sized. Written as DNA, the CDR3 is TGTGCCAGTACTAATCCAAGGGCCAAAAACATTCAGTACTTC. This encodes CASTNPRAKNIQYF. This rearrangement joins TRBV19 to TRBJ2-4; D remains ambiguous. Germline CDR1 LNHDA, CDR2 SQIVND (reference sequence). This CDR3 spans 14 amino acids. V lost 7 bases, J lost 1 base, and 11 bases lay in between.

In this sample, this clonotype turned up once. The V call is TRBV12-3 or TRBV12-4, the J call TRBJ1-2, with 8 nucleotides matching TRBD1. This CDR3 is 14 amino acids long. The trim removed 1 base at V and 3 bases at J, leaving 1 base unmatched. The CDR3 nucleotides are TGTGCCAGCAGTTTAGGGACAGGGCACTATGGCTACACCTTC. Amino acid sequence: CASSLGTGHYGYTF.

This CDR3 reads CSASYRQGAYEQYF. The CDR3 DNA sequence: TGCAGTGCTAGTTATCGGCAGGGCGCCTACGAGCAGTACTTC. This sequence joins TRBV20-1 and TRBJ2-7; weak D call: TRBD1 (5 bases). Germline lookup yields CDR1 DFQATT and CDR2 SNEGSKA (reference sequence). The germline V and J ends were trimmed by 3 bases and 2 bases, with 14 bases remaining between them. There are 14 residues in the CDR3.

There are a few counts of this clonotype. The gene calls are TRBV7-2 and TRBJ2-7; 9 nucleotides line up with TRBD2. J was trimmed by 5 bases and V by 2 bases; bases with no gene match: 7. The CDR3 length is 15 residues. Germline V gene lookup returns CDR1 SGHTA and CDR2 FQGNSA. The CDR3 loop reads CASSLNGGGENEQYF. DNA of the CDR3: TGTGCCAGCAGCTTAAATGGCGGGGGGGAAAACGAGCAGTACTTC.